This entry describes one TCR beta chain. Its target is not known. These data come from a study of T cell responses to AZD1222 COVID-19 vaccine. The protocol was immunoSEQ multiplex PCR, while the TCRdb copy is restricted to in-frame clones and leaves out a portion. The table has approximately 25,000 clones, about 90% seen once. Regarding the study as a whole: Spike was spanned by vaccine-associated CD4 TCRs, which were dominant at 160-218 and 743-854. Repertoire collection took place solely once the T cell response had peaked. Females outnumbered males among donors, who were mostly white British; clonal diversity was possibly underestimated.

This CDR3 comprises 11 residues. Per germline, CDR1 MDHEN and CDR2 SYDVKM. Trimming took 6 bases from V and 7 from J, leaving 10 bases between them. Here the sequenced sample was peripheral blood, taken 28 days after the second AZD1222 dose. The TCR comes from an adult who received the AZD1222 COVID-19 vaccine. The V gene is TRBV28, the J gene TRBJ2-7; unclear D gene. The CDR3 DNA reads TGTGCCAGCAGCGCCCCTGAAGAGCAGTACTTC. This codes for CASSAPEEQYF.